Shown below are 27 T cell receptor beta chains from a single sample sequenced in a study of OX40 agonist ivuxolimab in advanced cancers. Only in-frame clones appear in the TCRdb table, and some are missing; sequencing was by immunoSEQ multiplex PCR. The repertoire holds about 76,000 clones, with 70% to 90% as singletons. Source: CD4+ or CD8+ T cells sorted from blood, taken in a trial of the OX40 agonist ivuxolimab. The receptors here all came from an adult with an advanced solid tumor such as melanoma, head and neck, liver or kidney cancer.

This clone was seen a handful of times. The chain has TRBV9 and TRBJ1-2, with D possibly being TRBD1 (6 bases). This CDR3 has 20 amino acids. V dropped 4 bases and J dropped 4 bases, with 32 bases sitting between them. From germline, CDR1 is SGDLS and CDR2 YYNGEE. DNA for the CDR3: TGTGCCAGCAGCTTCCGAGCTGGGGGACCGACAGGCATCGGCCGCTATGGCTACACCTTC. As protein: CASSFRAGGPTGIGRYGYTF.

Only one count was recorded for this clone. The genes are TRBV18 and TRBJ1-1, with 7 bases that match TRBD1. Per germline, CDR1 KGHSH and CDR2 LQKENI. CDR3 length: 15 residues. V lost 0 bases and J lost 8; bases outside the gene matches: 9. The CDR3: CASSPPNRGPIEAFF. As DNA, the CDR3 is TGTGCCAGCTCACCACCGAACAGGGGCCCAATAGAAGCTTTCTTT.

This chain uses TRBV10-2 with TRBJ2-7; a weak D match, TRBD1 (6 bases). The CDR3 contains 18 residues. CDR1 is WSHSY, CDR2 SAAADI, per germline. V was shortened by 0 bases and J by 0 bases, with 18 bases between the two germline ends. The CDR3: CASSESTPGHLSSYEQYF. CDR3 coding DNA: TGCGCCAGCAGTGAGTCGACCCCGGGACACCTAAGCTCCTACGAGCAGTACTTC.

The CDR3 DNA reads TGTGCCAGCAGCGTAGCGGGGGACCTCTATAATTCACCCCTCCACTTT. This encodes CASSVAGDLYNSPLHF. The chain uses TRBV9 and TRBJ1-6, with D maybe TRBD1 (5 bases). The V end was cut by 0 bases, the J end by 3 bases, with 10 bases between. This CDR3 comprises 16 residues. CDR1 and CDR2 (germline): SGDLS, YYNGEE.

J is TRBJ1-1 and V is TRBV6-5; D remains unclear. The CDR3 is 12 residues long. Germline assignment: CDR1 MNHEY and CDR2 SVGAGI. V was trimmed by 8 bases and J by 0 bases, leaving 7 bases between them. The CDR3 spells CASGGMNTEAFF. The CDR3 nucleotides are TGTGCCAGCGGCGGAATGAACACTGAAGCTTTCTTT.

The chain joins TRBV7-2 to TRBJ1-2; D remains unclear. CDR3 size: 13 residues. CDR1 is SGHTA, CDR2 FQGNSA, per germline. V was trimmed by 1 base and J by 8 bases, leaving 11 bases between them. The CDR3 sequence: CASSLDTAFGYTF. The CDR3 DNA sequence: TGTGCCAGCAGCTTAGACACAGCCTTCGGCTACACCTTC.

The rearrangement joins TRBV7-2 to TRBJ2-1, with 11 bases identical to TRBD2. The CDR3 spans 16 residues. From germline, CDR1 is SGHTA and CDR2 FQGNSA. Unmatched junction bases numbered 3, after V lost 1 base and J lost 4 bases. The CDR3 is CASSLVRTSGYNEQFF. As DNA, the CDR3 is TGTGCCAGCAGCTTAGTAAGGACTAGCGGGTACAATGAGCAGTTCTTC.

The chain links TRBV7-7 to TRBJ2-5; TRBD2 aligns across 8 bases. In germline, CDR1 is SSHAT, CDR2 FNYEAQ (reference sequence). The V and J ends lost 1 base and 4 bases, in that order; junction bases with no gene match: 8. This CDR3 is 16 amino acids long. DNA for the CDR3: TGTGCCAGCAGCTTAGACCGGGGGGGCCCGCGAGAGACCCAGTACTTC. Protein product: CASSLDRGGPRETQYF.

The V gene is TRBV6-1, the J gene TRBJ1-2; tentatively, D is TRBD1 (6 bases). CDR1 and CDR2 (germline): MNHNS, SASEGT. The CDR3 covers 14 residues. Trimming stripped 2 bases from V and 4 bases from J, with 11 bases between. The CDR3 here is CASSEQGPTYGYTF. For the CDR3, the DNA is TGTGCCAGCAGTGAACAGGGGCCCACCTATGGCTACACCTTC.

This sequence joins TRBV30 and TRBJ1-6, with D unclear. The CDR3 is made up of 10 amino acids. Germline V gives CDR1 GTSNPN, CDR2 SVGIG (reference sequence). Trimming stripped 7 bases from V and 14 bases from J, with 12 bases between. The CDR3 DNA sequence: TGTGCCTCCGGCATGCGGACCCTCCACTTT. This translates into CASGMRTLHF.

This clone was counted once. The chain is built from TRBV9 and TRBJ2-7; D unresolved. Germline lookup yields CDR1 SGDLS and CDR2 YYNGEE. CDR3 length: 13 residues. The V end lost 3 bases, the J end lost 6 bases, and 13 bases lay between the germline ends. The CDR3 reads CASSAPPQREQYF. The CDR3 DNA sequence: TGTGCCAGCAGCGCGCCTCCTCAGCGCGAGCAGTACTTC.

A note on this clone: An end of the junction differs from the germline gene, which may be a read error. The rearrangement uses TRBV6-1 and TRBJ1-2; no definite D call. The CDR3 is 13 amino acids. Looked up from germline, CDR1 is MNHNS and CDR2 is SASEGT. DNA of the CDR3: TGTACCAGCAGTGAAGAGGCTAACTATGGCTACACCTTC. Its translation is CTSSEEANYGYTF.

The J gene is TRBJ1-2, the V gene TRBV4-2; no clear D gene. V lost 4 bases and J lost 0, with 12 bases in between. The CDR3 length is 15 residues. Germline CDR1 and CDR2: LGHNA and YNFKEQ. CDR3 in DNA: TGTGCCAGCAGCCCCAGTGACACCGCTAACTATGGCTACACCTTC. This translates into CASSPSDTANYGYTF.

The V call is TRBV5-1, the J call TRBJ2-3; 12 nucleotides line up with TRBD2. The V and J ends lost 4 bases and 3 bases, in that order; junction bases with no gene match: 3. The CDR3 is made up of 15 amino acids. Looked up from germline, CDR1 is SGHRS and CDR2 is YFSETQ. DNA for the CDR3: TGCGCCAGCAGCGCTAGCGGGGGGGTAACAGATACGCAGTATTTT. Translation: CASSASGGVTDTQYF.

This clone was counted once. The V and J genes are TRBV5-6 and TRBJ2-5; possible D gene TRBD2, 6 bases. Germline CDR1 SGHDT, CDR2 YYEEEE. V gave up 4 bases and J gave up 5 bases, with 15 bases separating them. The CDR3 is 14 amino acids. The CDR3 DNA reads TGTGCCAGCAGCCCCTTTAGTCTAGCGGAGACCCAGTACTTC. It codes for CASSPFSLAETQYF.

This clone has just a few counts. This chain uses TRBV4-3 with TRBJ1-2; tentative D call: TRBD1 (6 bases). V lost 1 base to trimming and J lost 5 bases, with 14 bases between them. The CDR3 has 15 residues. Germline loops: CDR1 LGHNA, CDR2 YSLEER. This CDR3 reads CASSQGIGRGYGYTF. CDR3 DNA: TGCGCCAGCAGCCAAGGCATAGGCAGGGGTTATGGCTACACCTTC.

The table lists this clone with a few counts. This chain uses TRBV29-1 with TRBJ1-1; 7 nucleotides align to TRBD1. CDR1 and CDR2 from the germline V gene are SQVTM and ANQGSEA. This CDR3 is 14 amino acids long. V gave up 5 bases and J gave up 5 bases; unmatched junction bases: 11. The CDR3 coding sequence is TGCAGCGTTACTCGACAGGGATCGGGGACTGAAGCTTTCTTT. Amino acids: CSVTRQGSGTEAFF.

The chain's CDR3 is CASSFQGAAETQYF. In DNA, the CDR3 is TGTGCCAGCAGCTTTCAGGGGGCGGCGGAGACCCAGTACTTC. The chain uses TRBV7-9 and TRBJ2-5, with 8 bases aligning to TRBD1. The CDR3 is 14 amino acids. CDR1 and CDR2 from the germline V gene are SEHNR and FQNEAQ (reference sequence). Unmatched junction bases numbered 5, after V lost 3 bases and J lost 5 bases.

The chain combines TRBV7-2 with TRBJ1-6; weak D call: TRBD1 (5 bases). The germline CDR1 and CDR2 sequences are SGHTA and FQGNSA. The V and J ends lost 1 base and 7 bases respectively, with 17 bases between them. The CDR3 is 17 amino acids. CDR3 nucleotide sequence: TGTGCCAGCAGCTTAGGGCTGGTAGGGCAGGGAAATTCACCCCTCCACTTT. Residues: CASSLGLVGQGNSPLHF. Using reference TRBV7-2 and TRBJ1-6 for the parts outside the CDR3, the full variable domain is GAGVSQSPSNKVTEKGKDVELRCDPISGHTALYWYRQSLGQGLEFLIYFQGNSAPDKSGLPSDRFSAERTGGSVSTLTIQRTQQEDSAVYLCASSLGLVGQGNSPLHFGNGTRLTVT.

In its sample, this clone was seen once. The CDR3 here is CAWRRQSNTGELFF. The DNA of the CDR3 is TGTGCCTGGAGGAGACAGTCGAACACCGGGGAGCTGTTTTTT. The chain employs TRBV30 and TRBJ2-2, with a possible D match to TRBD1 (5 bases). V lost 3 bases to trimming and J lost 0 bases, with 8 bases between them. Germline CDR1 reads GTSNPN; CDR2 reads SVGIG (reference sequence). This CDR3 has 14 amino acids. The full variable domain, rest sourced from reference TRBV30 and TRBJ2-2, is SQTIHQWPATLVQPVGSPLSLECTVEGTSNPNLYWYRQAAGRGLQLLFYSVGIGQISSEVPQNLSASRPQDRQFILSSKKLLLSDSGFYLCAWRRQSNTGELFFGEGSRLTVL.

This clone was seen a handful of times. V is TRBV7-8 and J is TRBJ2-7, with a possible D match to TRBD1 (5 bases). V lost 0 bases to trimming and J lost 5 bases, with 11 bases between them. The CDR3 covers 14 residues. Germline V lookup: CDR1 SGHVS, CDR2 FQNEAQ. The CDR3 reads CASSLAVRANEQYF. The CDR3 coding sequence is TGTGCCAGCAGCTTAGCGGTCAGGGCGAACGAGCAGTACTTC.

The rearrangement links TRBV7-2 to TRBJ1-6; D gene unclear. The length of the CDR3 is 16 residues. From germline, CDR1 is SGHTA and CDR2 FQGNSA. Trimming pared 0 bases from V and 8 bases from J, leaving 14 bases between. Written as DNA, the CDR3 is TGTGCCAGCAGCTTAGCCCTACGCCGGGGAGATTCACCCCTCCACTTT. Translating it yields CASSLALRRGDSPLHF.

The V and J genes are TRBV7-2 and TRBJ2-7; D gene ambiguous. The CDR3 runs to 14 residues. Trimming pared 2 bases from V and 0 bases from J, leaving 8 bases between. Germline V gives CDR1 SGHTA, CDR2 FQGNSA. The CDR3 nucleotides are TGTGCCAGCAGCTTAAAGGGTCCCTCCTACGAGCAGTACTTC. This sequence encodes CASSLKGPSYEQYF.

This clone was detected only once. This chain joins TRBV5-1 and TRBJ2-7; 7 nucleotides align to TRBD1. With V trimmed by 3 bases and J by 2 bases, 2 bases remained unmatched. The germline gives CDR1 SGHRS, CDR2 YFSETQ. The CDR3 covers 13 residues. The CDR3 loop reads CASSSQGTYEQYF. The DNA for the CDR3 is TGCGCCAGCAGCTCACAGGGGACCTACGAGCAGTACTTC. Supplemented by reference TRBV5-1 and TRBJ2-7, the full variable domain reads KAGVTQTPRYLIKTRGQQVTLSCSPISGHRSVSWYQQTPGQGLQFLFEYFSETQRNKGNFPGRFSGRQFSNSRSEMNVSTLELGDSALYLCASSSQGTYEQYFGPGTRLTVT.

The chain links TRBV12-5 to TRBJ2-4; no definite D call. Between the trimmed V and J ends, which lost 2 bases and 1 base, there was a span of 3 bases. The CDR3 extends over 13 amino acids. Germline V gives CDR1 LGHNT, CDR2 FRNRAP. The CDR3 is CASGLRAKNIQYF. CDR3 in DNA: TGTGCTAGTGGTTTGCGGGCCAAAAACATTCAGTACTTC.

J is TRBJ1-6 and V is TRBV5-5; TRBD1 agrees at 7 bases. Germline-derived CDR1 and CDR2 are SGHKS and YYEKEE (reference sequence). The CDR3 length is 12 residues. J was trimmed by 13 bases and V by 2 bases; bases with no gene match: 3. The CDR3 spells CASSFDRAPLHF. CDR3 in DNA: TGTGCCAGCAGCTTCGACAGGGCGCCCCTCCACTTT.

This chain links TRBV30 with TRBJ1-6; D gene unclear. Between the trimmed V and J ends, which lost 1 base and 6 bases, there was a span of 16 bases. From germline, CDR1 is GTSNPN and CDR2 SVGIG (reference sequence). This CDR3 region has 16 residues. The CDR3 DNA is TGTGCCTGGAGTGGGGCGACCTCATTAGGTAATTCACCCCTCCACTTT. Translated, it gives CAWSGATSLGNSPLHF.